The next 6 T cell receptor beta chains were all read from a single sample in a study of cytomegalovirus exposure and HLA in healthy donors. It was with 60 Vbeta and 13 Jbeta primers that the PCR ran. Some clones are missing from TCRdb's copy, which holds only in-frame ones; the method was immunoSEQ multiplex PCR. This sample's table reports under 70,000 clones. The sequenced sample was PBMCs. These receptors came from a woman younger than 30 in good health and CMV-seronegative.

The rearrangement joins TRBV18 to TRBJ1-6; D may be TRBD1 (5 bases). The germline V gene encodes CDR1 KGHSH and CDR2 LQKENI. The germline V and J ends were trimmed by 6 bases and 8 bases, with 14 bases remaining between them. The CDR3 covers 14 residues. The chain's CDR3 is CASSPTGGDSPLHF. Written as DNA, the CDR3 is TGTGCCAGCTCCCCCACGGGGGGGGATTCACCCCTCCACTTT.

The V call is TRBV9, the J call TRBJ2-7; TRBD2 aligns across 10 bases. Germline loops: CDR1 SGDLS, CDR2 YYNGEE. CDR3 size: 15 residues. V gave up 3 bases and J gave up 1 base; unmatched junction bases: 4. As DNA, the CDR3 is TGTGCCAGCAGCGCCGGACTAGCGGTTTCCTACGAGCAGTACTTC. This encodes CASSAGLAVSYEQYF.

J is TRBJ1-5 and V is TRBV6-6; possibly TRBD1 for D (6 bases). The germline CDR1 and CDR2 sequences are MNHNY and SVGAGI (reference sequence). The CDR3 totals 14 residues. The V end was cut by 2 bases, the J end by 5 bases, with 10 bases between. CDR3: CASSYVGADQPQHF. DNA of the CDR3: TGTGCCAGCAGTTACGTGGGGGCCGATCAGCCCCAGCATTTT.

The V and J genes are TRBV6-1 and TRBJ2-7, with D tentatively TRBD1 (6 bases). Germline CDR1 and CDR2: MNHNS and SASEGT. The CDR3 extends over 16 amino acids. Trimming pared 0 bases from V and 1 base from J, leaving 13 bases between. The CDR3 here is CASSEAPRGSSYEQYF. The CDR3 DNA reads TGTGCCAGCAGTGAAGCGCCCAGGGGAAGTTCCTACGAGCAGTACTTC.

J is TRBJ1-1 and V is TRBV7-2; no definite D call. CDR1 is SGHTA and CDR2 is FQGNSA in the germline V gene. The V gene lost 4 bases and the J gene lost 2 bases, with 8 bases spanning the gap. This CDR3 has 13 amino acids. CDR3 DNA sequence: TGTGCCAGCAGCTATAATAGTAACACTGAAGCTTTCTTT. Protein sequence: CASSYNSNTEAFF.

The rearrangement joins TRBV9 to TRBJ2-2, with TRBD2 identical over 11 bases. This CDR3 is 15 amino acids long. V lost 3 bases and J lost 8; bases outside the gene matches: 6. Germline V lookup: CDR1 SGDLS, CDR2 YYNGEE. The DNA for the CDR3 is TGTGCCAGCAGCGATGAGACTAGCGGGAATGGGGAGCTGTTTTTT. It specifies CASSDETSGNGELFF.